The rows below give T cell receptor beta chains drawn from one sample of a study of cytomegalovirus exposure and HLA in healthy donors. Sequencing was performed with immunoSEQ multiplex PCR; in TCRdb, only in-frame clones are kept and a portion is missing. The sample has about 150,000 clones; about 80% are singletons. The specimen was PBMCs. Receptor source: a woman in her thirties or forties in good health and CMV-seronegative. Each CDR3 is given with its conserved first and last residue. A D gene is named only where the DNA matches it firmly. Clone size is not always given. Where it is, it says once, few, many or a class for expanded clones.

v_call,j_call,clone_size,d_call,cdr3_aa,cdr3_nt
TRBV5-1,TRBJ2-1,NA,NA,CASSLGPVANNEQFF,TGCGCCAGCAGCTTGGGGCCGGTAGCTAACAATGAGCAGTTCTTC
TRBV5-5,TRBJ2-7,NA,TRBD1,CASSLGTGAYEQYF,TGTGCCAGCAGCTTGGGGACAGGGGCCTACGAGCAGTACTTC
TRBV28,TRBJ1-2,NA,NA,CASTPGGISYGYTF,TGTGCCAGCACCCCCGGGGGTATATCCTATGGCTACACCTTC
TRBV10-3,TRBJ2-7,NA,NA,CAISSGGGGLGEQYF,TGTGCCATCAGTTCCGGAGGAGGGGGCCTGGGGGAGCAGTACTTC
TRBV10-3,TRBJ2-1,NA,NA,CATDGGVGNEQFF,TGTGCCACGGACGGGGGAGTGGGTAATGAGCAGTTCTTC
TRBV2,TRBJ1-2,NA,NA,CASSEAYSGYTF,TGTGCCAGCAGTGAAGCGTACAGTGGCTACACCTTC
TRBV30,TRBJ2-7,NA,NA,CAWSLRVSYEQYF,TGTGCCTGGAGTCTGCGGGTTTCCTACGAGCAGTACTTC
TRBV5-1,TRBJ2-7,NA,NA,CASSLVRGAGEQYF,TGCGCCAGCAGCTTGGTTCGGGGGGCGGGCGAGCAGTACTTC
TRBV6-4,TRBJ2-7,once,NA,CASSDYFLTGTPPTYEQYF,TGTGCCAGCAGTGACTATTTCCTAACCGGGACACCACCAACCTACGAGCAGTACTTC
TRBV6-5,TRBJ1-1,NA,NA,CASRGPTGKNTEAFF,TGTGCCAGCAGGGGCCCGACGGGGAAGAACACTGAAGCTTTCTTT
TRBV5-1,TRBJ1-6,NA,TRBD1,CASSPFGTGGDNSPLHF,TGCGCCAGCAGCCCCTTTGGGACAGGGGGGGATAATTCACCCCTCCACTTT
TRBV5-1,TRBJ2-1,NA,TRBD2,CASSLVIASGRLGEQFF,TGCGCCAGCAGCTTGGTTATCGCTAGCGGGAGATTAGGTGAGCAGTTCTTC
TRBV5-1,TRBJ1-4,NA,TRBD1,CASSPGTGSGLPNEKLFF,TGCGCCAGCAGCCCAGGGACAGGGAGTGGGCTACCAAATGAAAAACTGTTTTTT
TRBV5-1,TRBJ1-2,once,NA,CASSAGGLQGGGYTF,TGCGCCAGCAGCGCGGGAGGCCTTCAAGGAGGTGGCTACACCTTC
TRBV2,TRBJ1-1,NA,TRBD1,CASRKTGDRQNTEAFF,TGTGCCAGCAGGAAGACAGGGGACCGCCAAAACACTGAAGCTTTCTTT
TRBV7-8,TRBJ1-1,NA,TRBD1,CASSYIWTGDIINTEAFF,TGTGCCAGCAGCTATATATGGACAGGGGACATAATTAACACTGAAGCTTTCTTT
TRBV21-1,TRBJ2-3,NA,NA,CASSKVAGHLSTDTQYF,TGTGCCAGCAGCAAAGTAGCGGGACACCTAAGCACAGATACGCAGTATTTT
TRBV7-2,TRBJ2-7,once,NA,CASSLLYWASYEQYF,TGTGCCAGCAGCCTACTTTATTGGGCTTCCTACGAGCAGTACTTC
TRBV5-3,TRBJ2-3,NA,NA,CARSLTPGASSTDTQYF,TGTGCCAGAAGCTTGACGCCAGGCGCTTCTAGCACAGATACGCAGTATTTT
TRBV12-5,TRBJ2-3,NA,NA,CASGLSNTDTQYF,TGTGCTAGTGGTTTGTCTAACACAGATACGCAGTATTTT
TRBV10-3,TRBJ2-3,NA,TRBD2,CAISTSRTSGETDTQYF,TGTGCCATCAGTACCTCCCGGACTAGCGGGGAGACAGATACGCAGTATTTT
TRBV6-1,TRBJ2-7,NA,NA,CTSSDLGGSVEQYF,TGTACCAGCAGTGACCTAGGGGGTTCCGTCGAGCAGTACTTC
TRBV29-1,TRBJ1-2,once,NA,CSVEKQGGYGYTF,TGCAGCGTTGAAAAACAGGGTGGCTATGGCTACACCTTC
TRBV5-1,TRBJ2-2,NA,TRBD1,CASSFQGQGHTGELFF,TGCGCCAGCAGCTTCCAGGGACAGGGCCACACCGGGGAGCTGTTTTTT
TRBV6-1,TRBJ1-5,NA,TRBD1,CASSEVRQGDQPQHF,TGTGCCAGCAGTGAAGTTAGACAGGGGGACCAGCCCCAGCATTTT
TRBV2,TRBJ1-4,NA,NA,CASSRRADMLFF,TGTGCCAGCAGCAGGAGGGCAGACATGCTGTTTTTT
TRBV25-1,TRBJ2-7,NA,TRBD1,CASSDSPGQGYEQYF,TGTGCCAGCAGTGACTCACCCGGACAGGGGTACGAGCAGTACTTC
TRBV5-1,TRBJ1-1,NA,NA,CASSFTGSRNTEAFF,TGCGCCAGCAGCTTTACAGGGTCGAGGAACACTGAAGCTTTCTTT
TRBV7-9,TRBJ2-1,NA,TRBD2,CASSPRGARYNEQFF,TGTGCCAGCAGCCCGCGGGGGGCTCGGTACAATGAGCAGTTCTTC
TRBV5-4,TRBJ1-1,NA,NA,CASSLQGNTEAFF,TGTGCCAGCAGCTTGCAGGGGAACACTGAAGCTTTCTTT